The TCR beta chain under discussion was sequenced for a study of cytomegalovirus exposure and HLA in healthy donors. The PCR employed 60 Vbeta primers together with 13 Jbeta primers. Using immunoSEQ multiplex PCR, the repertoire was profiled, and TCRdb retains in-frame clones only, with some absent. Counted here are about 98,000 clones, about two thirds occurring once; the ten biggest clones make up roughly 2.5%. General study points: Presence/absence analyses treated sequencing depth as roughly uniform across donors. Among TCR beta chains, those listed as cytomegalovirus-associated numbered 164.

To note about this clone: Its antigen is unidentified.

The CDR3 totals 18 residues. CDR1 is SGDLS, CDR2 YYNGEE, per germline. The V segment lost 3 bases and the J segment 4 bases; nucleotides outside the gene matches: 14. Sequencing used PBMCs. This TCR was recovered from a man aged 50 to 60 in good health and CMV-seronegative. This chain links TRBV9 with TRBJ2-1; TRBD1 aligns across 9 bases. The DNA for the CDR3 is TGTGCCAGCAGCGGAGCCTTTGGGACAGGGATTGGATACAATGAGCAGTTCTTC. Protein sequence: CASSGAFGTGIGYNEQFF. Full variable domain (missing parts from reference TRBV9 and TRBJ2-1): DSGVTQTPKHLITATGQRVTLRCSPRSGDLSVYWYQQSLDQGLQFLIQYYNGEERAKGNILERFSAQQFPDLHSELNLSSLELGDSALYFCASSGAFGTGIGYNEQFFGPGTRLTVL.